This TCR beta chain is drawn from a study of OX40 agonist ivuxolimab in advanced cancers. For the study at large: People in dose escalation had one of these cancers: hepatocellular carcinoma, melanoma, renal cell or head and neck cancer.

Study-level results: In CD8+ T cells, expanded clones were on average more numerous than in CD4+.

Of note for this clone: Its antigen is still unknown.

Trimming removed 3 bases at V and 4 bases at J, with 16 bases between. Per germline, CDR1 MNHEY and CDR2 SMNVEV (reference sequence). CDR3 size: 17 residues. Profiling relied on immunoSEQ multiplex PCR, and the TCRdb table lists in-frame clones only, not all of them. The table records about 73,000 clones, more than 75% of them present only once. V is TRBV27 and J is TRBJ1-6; D possibly corresponds to TRBD1 (5 bases). This sample comprised CD4+ or CD8+ T cells sorted from blood, obtained in a trial of the OX40 agonist ivuxolimab. The receptor was isolated from an adult with an advanced solid tumor such as melanoma, head and neck, liver or kidney cancer. The CDR3: CASSFTGMGGYNSPLHF. The CDR3 DNA is TGTGCCAGCAGTTTCACCGGCATGGGGGGATATAATTCACCCCTCCACTTT.